This T cell receptor (beta chain) emerged from a study of blood T cell repertoires in COVID-19. Original methodology: Reference gene primer amplification gave nucleated cell count estimates. Clones were read by immunoSEQ multiplex PCR, and TCRdb kept only the in-frame ones, dropping some. V and J calls and clone size are copied from that table; D and trimming were computed from the DNA. The sample yields about half a million clones, 70% to 90% seen once. Sequencing was performed on peripheral blood. This TCR derives from a human donor in a cohort sampled during active COVID-19.

CDR3 nucleotide sequence: TGTGCCAGCAGTTTAAGGCAGGGCTACGAGCAGTACTTC. Its protein product is CASSLRQGYEQYF. The V gene is TRBV27, the J gene TRBJ2-7; weak D call: TRBD1 (5 bases). Germline loops: CDR1 MNHEY, CDR2 SMNVEV (reference sequence). The CDR3 has 13 amino acids. Trimming took off 2 bases at V and 3 bases at J, with 8 bases between the two ends.